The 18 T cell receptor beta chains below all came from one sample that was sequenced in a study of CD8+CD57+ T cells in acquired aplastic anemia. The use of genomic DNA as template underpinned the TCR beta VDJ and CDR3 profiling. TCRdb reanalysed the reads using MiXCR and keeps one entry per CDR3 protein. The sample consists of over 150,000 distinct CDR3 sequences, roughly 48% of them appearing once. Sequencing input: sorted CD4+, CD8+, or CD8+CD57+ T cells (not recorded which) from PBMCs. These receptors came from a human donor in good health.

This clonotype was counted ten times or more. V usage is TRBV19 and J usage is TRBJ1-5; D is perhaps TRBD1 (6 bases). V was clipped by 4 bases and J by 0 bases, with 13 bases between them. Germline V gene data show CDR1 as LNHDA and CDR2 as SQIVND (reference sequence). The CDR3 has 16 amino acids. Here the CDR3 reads CASSTSGGYSNQPQHF. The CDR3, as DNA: TGTGCCAGTAGTACATCCGGGGGCTATAGCAATCAGCCCCAGCATTTT.

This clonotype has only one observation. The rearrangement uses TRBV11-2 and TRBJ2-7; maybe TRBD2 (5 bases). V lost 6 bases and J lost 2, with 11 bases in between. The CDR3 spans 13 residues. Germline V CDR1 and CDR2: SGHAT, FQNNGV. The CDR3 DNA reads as TGTGCCAGCAGTCTAGCAGACCCCTACGAGCAGTACTTC. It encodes CASSLADPYEQYF.

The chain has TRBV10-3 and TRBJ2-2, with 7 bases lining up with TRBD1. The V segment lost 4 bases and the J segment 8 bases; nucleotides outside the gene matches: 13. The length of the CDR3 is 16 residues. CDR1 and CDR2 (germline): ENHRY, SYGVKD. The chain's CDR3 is CAISGSTGTLGGELFF. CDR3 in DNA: TGTGCCATCAGTGGATCGACAGGGACCCTAGGGGGGGAGCTGTTTTTT.

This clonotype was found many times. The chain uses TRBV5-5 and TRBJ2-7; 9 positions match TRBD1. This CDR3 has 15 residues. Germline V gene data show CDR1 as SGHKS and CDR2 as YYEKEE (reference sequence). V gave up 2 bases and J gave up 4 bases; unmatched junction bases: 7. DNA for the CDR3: TGTGCCAGCAGCTTATCCGGGACAGGGATGTACGAGCAGTACTTC. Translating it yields CASSLSGTGMYEQYF. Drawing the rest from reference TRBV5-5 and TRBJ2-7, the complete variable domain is DAGVTQSPTHLIKTRGQQVTLRCSPISGHKSVSWYQQVLGQGPQFIFQYYEKEERGRGNFPDRFSARQFPNYSSELNVNALLLGDSALYLCASSLSGTGMYEQYFGPGTRLTVT.

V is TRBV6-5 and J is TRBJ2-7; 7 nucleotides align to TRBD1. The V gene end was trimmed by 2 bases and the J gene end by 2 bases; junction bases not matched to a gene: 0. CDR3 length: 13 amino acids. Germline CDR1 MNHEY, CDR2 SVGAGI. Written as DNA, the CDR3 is TGTGCCAGCAGTTACCAGGGGGCCTACGAGCAGTACTTC. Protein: CASSYQGAYEQYF.

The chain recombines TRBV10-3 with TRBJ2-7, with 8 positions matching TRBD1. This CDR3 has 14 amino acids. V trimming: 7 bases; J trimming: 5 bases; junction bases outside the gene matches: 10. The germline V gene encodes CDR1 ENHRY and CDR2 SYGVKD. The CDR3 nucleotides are TGTGCCATCACGGGAACAGGGGGTTTCGACGAGCAGTACTTC. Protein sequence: CAITGTGGFDEQYF.

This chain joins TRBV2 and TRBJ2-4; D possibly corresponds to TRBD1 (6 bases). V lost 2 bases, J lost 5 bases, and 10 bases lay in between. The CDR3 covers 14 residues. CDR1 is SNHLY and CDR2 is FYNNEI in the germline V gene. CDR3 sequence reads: CASSERTGQNIQYF. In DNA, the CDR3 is TGTGCCAGCAGTGAACGTACAGGGCAAAACATTCAGTACTTC. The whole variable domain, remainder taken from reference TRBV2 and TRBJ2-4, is EPEVTQTPSHQVTQMGQEVILRCVPISNHLYFYWYRQILGQKVEFLVSFYNNEISEKSEIFDDQFSVERPDGSNFTLKIRSTKLEDSAMYFCASSERTGQNIQYFGAGTRLSVL.

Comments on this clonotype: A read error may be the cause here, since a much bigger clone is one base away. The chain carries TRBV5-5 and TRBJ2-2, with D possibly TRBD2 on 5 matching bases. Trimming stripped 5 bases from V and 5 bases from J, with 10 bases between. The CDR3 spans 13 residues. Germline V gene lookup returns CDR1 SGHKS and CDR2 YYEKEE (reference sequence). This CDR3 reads CASSPAVTGELFF. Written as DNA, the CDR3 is TGTGCCAGCAGTCCAGCGGTGACCGGGGAGCTGTTTTTT. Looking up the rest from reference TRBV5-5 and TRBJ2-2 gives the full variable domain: DAGVTQSPTHLIKTRGQQVTLRCSPISGHKSVSWYQQVLGQGPQFIFQYYEKEERGRGNFPDRFSARQFPNYSSELNVNALLLGDSALYLCASSPAVTGELFFGEGSRLTVL.

The CDR3 loop is CASSRTGTAAYEQYF. The DNA of the CDR3 is TGTGCCAGCAGCCGCACCGGGACAGCGGCCTACGAGCAGTACTTC. The rearrangement joins TRBV11-2 to TRBJ2-7; TRBD1 matches at 7 bases. Germline trimming cut 5 bases from V and 2 bases from J; bases unmatched to any gene: 9. CDR1 and CDR2 (germline): SGHAT, FQNNGV. CDR3 length equals 15 residues.

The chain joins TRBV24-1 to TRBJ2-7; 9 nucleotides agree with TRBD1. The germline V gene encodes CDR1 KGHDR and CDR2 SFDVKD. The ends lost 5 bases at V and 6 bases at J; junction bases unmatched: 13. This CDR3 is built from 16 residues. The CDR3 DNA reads TGTGCCACCAGTGGTGCCCCGGGACAGGGCCCTTTCGAGCAGTACTTC. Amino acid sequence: CATSGAPGQGPFEQYF.

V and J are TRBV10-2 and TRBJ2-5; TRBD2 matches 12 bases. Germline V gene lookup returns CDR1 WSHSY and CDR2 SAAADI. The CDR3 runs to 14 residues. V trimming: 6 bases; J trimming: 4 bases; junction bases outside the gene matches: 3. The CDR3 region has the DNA TGCGCCAGCAGCCCGACTAGCGGGGGAGAGACCCAGTACTTC. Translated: CASSPTSGGETQYF.

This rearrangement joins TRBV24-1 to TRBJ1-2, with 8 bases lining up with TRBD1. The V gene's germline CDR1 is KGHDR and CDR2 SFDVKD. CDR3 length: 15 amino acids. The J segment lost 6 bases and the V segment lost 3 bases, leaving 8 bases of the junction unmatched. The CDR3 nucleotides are TGTGCCACCAGTGATACCGGACAGGGTGTGCATGGCTACACCTTC. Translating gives CATSDTGQGVHGYTF.

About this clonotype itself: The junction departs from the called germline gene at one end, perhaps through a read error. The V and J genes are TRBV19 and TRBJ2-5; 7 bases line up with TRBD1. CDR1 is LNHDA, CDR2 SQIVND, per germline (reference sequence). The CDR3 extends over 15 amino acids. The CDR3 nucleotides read TGTGCCAGTAGTATAGAGGCAGGGGGACAAGAGACCCAGGACTTC. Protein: CASSIEAGGQETQDF. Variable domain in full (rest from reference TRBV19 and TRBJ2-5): DGGITQSPKYLFRKEGQNVTLSCEQNLNHDAMYWYRQDPGQGLRLIYYSQIVNDFQKGDIAEGYSVSREKKESFPLTVTSAQKNPTAFYLCASSIEAGGQETQDFGPGTRLLVL.

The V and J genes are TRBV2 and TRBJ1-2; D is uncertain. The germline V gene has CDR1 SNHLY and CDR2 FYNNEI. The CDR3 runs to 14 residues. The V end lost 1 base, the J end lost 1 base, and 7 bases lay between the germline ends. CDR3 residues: CASSEGRLNYGYTF. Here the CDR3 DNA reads TGTGCCAGCAGTGAAGGCAGACTTAACTATGGCTACACCTTC.

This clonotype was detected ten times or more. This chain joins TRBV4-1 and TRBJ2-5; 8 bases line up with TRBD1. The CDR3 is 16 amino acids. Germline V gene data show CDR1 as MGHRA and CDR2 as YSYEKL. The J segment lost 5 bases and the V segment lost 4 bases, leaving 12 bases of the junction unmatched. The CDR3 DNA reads TGCGCCAGCAGCCGACGGACAGGGCTGGGGTCGGAGACCCAGTACTTC. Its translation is CASSRRTGLGSETQYF.

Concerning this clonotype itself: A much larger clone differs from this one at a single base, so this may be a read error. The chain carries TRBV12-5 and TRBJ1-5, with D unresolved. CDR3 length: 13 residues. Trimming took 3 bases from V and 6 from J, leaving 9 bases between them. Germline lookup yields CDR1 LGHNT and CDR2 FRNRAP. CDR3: CASGLIRFQPQHF. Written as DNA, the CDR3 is TGTGCTAGTGGTTTAATAAGGTTTCAGCCCCAGCATTTT.

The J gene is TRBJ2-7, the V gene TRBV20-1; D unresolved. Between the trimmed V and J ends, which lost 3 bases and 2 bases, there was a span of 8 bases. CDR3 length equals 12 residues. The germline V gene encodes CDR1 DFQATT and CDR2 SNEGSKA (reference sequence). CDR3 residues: CSARTVTYEQYF. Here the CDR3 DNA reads TGCAGTGCTAGGACCGTCACCTACGAGCAGTACTTC.

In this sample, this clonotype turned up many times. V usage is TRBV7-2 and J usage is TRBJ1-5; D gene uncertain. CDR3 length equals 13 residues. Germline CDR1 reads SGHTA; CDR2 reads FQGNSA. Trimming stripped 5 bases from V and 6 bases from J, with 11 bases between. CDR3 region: CASSGDAGQPQHF. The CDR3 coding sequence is TGTGCCAGCAGCGGAGACGCTGGTCAGCCCCAGCATTTT.